This T cell receptor beta chain stems from a study of T-cell memory formation after mild COVID-19. Study-level background: Largely donor-specific sequence clusters came from two donors.

This CDR3 contains 15 residues. J gave up 5 bases and V 8 bases, and 9 bases lay outside the gene matches. The germline CDR1 and CDR2 sequences are MNHEY and SVGEGT. Regarding this clonotype: Antigen: not known.

General study findings and limits: The CD4+ clones that contracted clustered mainly within CM and EM, and the CD8+ clones concentrated in EMRA. Clonal second-wave expansions that peaked on day 37 had unconfirmed SARS-CoV-2 specificity. Later expanders leaned CD4+, whereas day 15 to 85 contracting clones were balanced CD4/CD8.

One entry per CDR3 protein, called by TCRdb with MiXCR from the 5' RACE reads. The data hold some 350,000 distinct CDR3 sequences, with approximately 13% observed a single time. The receptor was isolated from a man between 18 and 35 years old who had mild COVID-19 (a few samples of this study predate the infection). Cell type and time point are not known. Sequences were obtained from PBMCs or a T cell subset sorted from them (not recorded which). The chain joins TRBV6-2 or TRBV6-3 to TRBJ2-1; 10 bases fit TRBD2. CDR3 residues: CASRRPGLAHNEQFF. DNA of the CDR3: TGTGCCAGCCGTCGTCCGGGACTAGCGCACAATGAGCAGTTCTTC.